The clone carrying this T cell receptor beta chain was counted a single time. Its antigen is unknown. The sample comes from a study of cytomegalovirus exposure and HLA in healthy donors. The CDR3 totals 13 residues. Germline values: CDR1 LNHNV, CDR2 YYDKDF (reference sequence). V gave up 8 bases and J gave up 2 bases, with 11 bases separating them. Notes on the study in general: A prior analysis recorded that most TCR beta V segments were productive about 87% or about 30% of the time. In all likelihood, a cluster of highly shared sequence variants was a sequencing artifact. The records held CMV serostatus as the only immune exposure information.

Donors counted as nominally healthy when sampled, yet unrecorded immune exposures were likely. The PCR employed 60 Vbeta primers together with 13 Jbeta primers. Here immunoSEQ multiplex PCR was the method, and the copy in TCRdb shows in-frame clones only, minus some. The table shows around 130,000 clones, with approximately 80% occurring only once. This TCR came from a man aged 18 to 29 in good health and CMV-seronegative. The sequencing sample was made of PBMCs. The chain employs TRBV15 and TRBJ2-3; a weak D match, TRBD2 (6 bases). CDR3 sequence reads: CATGGLSTDTQYF. The CDR3 DNA reads as TGTGCCACCGGGGGACTTTCCACAGATACGCAGTATTTT. Full variable domain (outside the CDR3, taken from reference TRBV15 and TRBJ2-3): DAMVIQNPRYQVTQFGKPVTLSCSQTLNHNVMYWYQQKSSQAPKLLFHYYDKDFNNEADTPDNFQSRRPNTSFCFLDIRSPGLGDTAMYLCATGGLSTDTQYFGPGTRLTVL.